This T cell receptor (beta chain) was obtained from a study of human T cells and chemical hapten exposure. Notes on the study in general: Following DPC sensitization, TCRs present above 1 in 1000 frequency showed no change.

Regarding time point: healthy volunteer bleed at 6 weeks. Extraction of total RNA was performed on unfractionated whole blood. This clonotype appeared many times. Its antigen is not known. In the authors' workflow: Sequenced samples showed a median of 95,638 TCRs each, with counts running from around 25,000 to 690,000. TCRdb re-called the RACE reads through MiXCR, storing one row per CDR3 protein. The V and J calls and clone size come from TCRdb's table, not from the authors' own analysis. This sample carries about 37,000 distinct CDR3 sequences, less than 6% of them seen once, and the ten largest clones take over 10%. Germline CDR1 reads WSHSY; CDR2 reads SAAADI. The CDR3 totals 18 residues. Trimming stripped 3 bases from V and 0 bases from J, with 18 bases between.

The rearrangement joins TRBV10-2 to TRBJ1-5; perhaps TRBD1 as D (6 bases). This clonotype was sampled from a human donor in good health. Some clones in this sample may be carry-over from other donors' samples. The sequencing sample was made of whole blood. CDR3 loop: CASSESPWEQGSNQPQHF. CDR3 sequence (DNA): TGCGCCAGCAGTGAATCTCCCTGGGAACAGGGTAGCAATCAGCCCCAGCATTTT.